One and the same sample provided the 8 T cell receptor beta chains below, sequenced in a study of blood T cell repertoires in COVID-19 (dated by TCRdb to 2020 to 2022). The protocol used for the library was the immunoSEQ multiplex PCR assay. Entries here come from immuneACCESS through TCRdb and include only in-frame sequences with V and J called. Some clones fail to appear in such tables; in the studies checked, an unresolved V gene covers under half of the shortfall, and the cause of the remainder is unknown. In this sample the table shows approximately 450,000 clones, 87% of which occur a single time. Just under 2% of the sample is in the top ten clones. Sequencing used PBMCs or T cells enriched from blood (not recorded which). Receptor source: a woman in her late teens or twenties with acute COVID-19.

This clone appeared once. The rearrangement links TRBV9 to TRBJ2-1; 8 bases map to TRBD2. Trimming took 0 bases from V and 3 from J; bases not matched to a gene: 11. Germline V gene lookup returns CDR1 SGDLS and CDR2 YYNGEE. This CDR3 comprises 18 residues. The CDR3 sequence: CASSVDLTSGGGYNEQFF. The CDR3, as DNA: TGTGCCAGCAGCGTAGACCTTACGAGCGGGGGAGGCTACAATGAGCAGTTCTTC.

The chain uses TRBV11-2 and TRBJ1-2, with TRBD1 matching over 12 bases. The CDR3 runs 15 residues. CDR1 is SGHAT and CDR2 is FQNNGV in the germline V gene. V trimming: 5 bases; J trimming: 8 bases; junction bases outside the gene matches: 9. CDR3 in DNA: TGTGCCAGCAGCGGAGGGACAGGGGGCATGGGCGGCTACACCTTC. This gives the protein CASSGGTGGMGGYTF.

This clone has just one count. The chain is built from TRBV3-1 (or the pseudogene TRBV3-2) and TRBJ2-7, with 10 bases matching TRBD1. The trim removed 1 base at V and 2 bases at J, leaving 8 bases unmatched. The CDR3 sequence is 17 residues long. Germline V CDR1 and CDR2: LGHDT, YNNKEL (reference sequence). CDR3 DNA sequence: TGTGCCAGCAGCCAAGTTAGGGGCGGGACAGGGGCCTACGAGCAGTACTTC. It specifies CASSQVRGGTGAYEQYF.

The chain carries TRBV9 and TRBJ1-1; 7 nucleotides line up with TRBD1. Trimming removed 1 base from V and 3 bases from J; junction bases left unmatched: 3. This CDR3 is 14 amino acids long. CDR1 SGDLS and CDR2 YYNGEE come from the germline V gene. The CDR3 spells CASSVRGRDTEAFF. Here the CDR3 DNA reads TGTGCCAGCAGCGTAAGGGGGCGGGACACTGAAGCTTTCTTT.

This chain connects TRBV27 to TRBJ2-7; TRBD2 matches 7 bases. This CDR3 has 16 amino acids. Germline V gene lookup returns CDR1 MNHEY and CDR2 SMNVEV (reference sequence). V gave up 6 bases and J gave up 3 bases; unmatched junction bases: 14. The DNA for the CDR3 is TGTGCCAGCAGCCGGATGGGACTAACGGGGGGCTACGAGCAGTACTTC. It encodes CASSRMGLTGGYEQYF.

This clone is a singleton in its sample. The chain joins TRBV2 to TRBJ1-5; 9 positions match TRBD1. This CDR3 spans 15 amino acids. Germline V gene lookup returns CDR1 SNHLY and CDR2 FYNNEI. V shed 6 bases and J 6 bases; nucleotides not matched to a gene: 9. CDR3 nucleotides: TGTGCCAGCAGCCGGGACAGGGAAGGTGGTCAGCCCCAGCATTTT. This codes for CASSRDREGGQPQHF.

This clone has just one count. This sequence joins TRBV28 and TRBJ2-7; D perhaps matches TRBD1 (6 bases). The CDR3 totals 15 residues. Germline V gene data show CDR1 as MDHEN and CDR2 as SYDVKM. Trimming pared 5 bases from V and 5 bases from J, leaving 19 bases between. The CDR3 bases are TGTGCCAGCAGTCCGGCTGGGACATCACTCAACGAGCAGTACTTC. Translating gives CASSPAGTSLNEQYF.

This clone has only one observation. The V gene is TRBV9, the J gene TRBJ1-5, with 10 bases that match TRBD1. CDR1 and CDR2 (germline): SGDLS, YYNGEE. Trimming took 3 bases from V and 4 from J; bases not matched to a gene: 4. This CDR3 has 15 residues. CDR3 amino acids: CASSGPGQGNQPQHF. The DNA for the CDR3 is TGTGCCAGCAGCGGGCCGGGACAGGGGAATCAGCCCCAGCATTTT.